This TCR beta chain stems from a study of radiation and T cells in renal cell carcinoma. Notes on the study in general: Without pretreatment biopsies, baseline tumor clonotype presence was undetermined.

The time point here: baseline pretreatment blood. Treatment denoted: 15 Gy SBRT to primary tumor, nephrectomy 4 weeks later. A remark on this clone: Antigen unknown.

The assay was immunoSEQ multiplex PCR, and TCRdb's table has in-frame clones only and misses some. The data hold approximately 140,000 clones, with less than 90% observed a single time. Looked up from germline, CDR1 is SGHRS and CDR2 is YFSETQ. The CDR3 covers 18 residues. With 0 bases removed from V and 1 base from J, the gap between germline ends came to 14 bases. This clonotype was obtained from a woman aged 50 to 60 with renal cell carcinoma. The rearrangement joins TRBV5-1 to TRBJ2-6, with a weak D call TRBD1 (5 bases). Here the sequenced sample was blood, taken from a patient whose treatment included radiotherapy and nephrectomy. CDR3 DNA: TGCGCCAGCAGCTTGGCCCAGGGTTCTGGGTCTGGGGCCAACGTCCTGACTTTC. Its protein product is CASSLAQGSGSGANVLTF.